The 5 T cell receptor beta chains below all came from one sample that was sequenced in a study of metastatic and nonmetastatic thyroid tumors. Before thyroid surgery, none of the patients had received any treatment. TCRdb re-analyzed the PCR reads through MiXCR. Here the sample spans about 39,000 clones, about 16% being singletons. Sequences were obtained from blood. These receptors originate from a female donor with papillary thyroid cancer or a benign thyroid nodule (not recorded which). Some clones in this sample may be carry-over from other donors' samples.

This clone has at least ten counts. The V gene is TRBV11-2, the J gene TRBJ2-1; 7 bases are shared with TRBD2. V was clipped by 5 bases and J by 0 bases; unmatched bases: 10. Germline values: CDR1 SGHAT, CDR2 FQNNGV. This CDR3 spans 17 amino acids. CDR3 coding DNA: TGTGCCAGCAGCGAGCGGGGAACCTTAAGCTCCTACAATGAGCAGTTCTTC. It specifies CASSERGTLSSYNEQFF.

This chain uses TRBV19 with TRBJ1-2; D not resolved. V was trimmed by 4 bases and J by 4 bases, leaving 7 bases between them. The CDR3 sequence is 12 residues long. Per germline, CDR1 LNHDA and CDR2 SQIVND (reference sequence). The CDR3 protein is CASSTPSYGYTF. For the CDR3, the DNA is TGTGCCAGTAGTACCCCGTCCTATGGCTACACCTTC.

This chain joins TRBV20-1 and TRBJ1-2, with D uncertain. The ends were cut back, 5 bases at V and 6 bases at J, with 13 bases in the middle. The CDR3 loop spans 12 amino acids. CDR1 and CDR2 from the germline V gene are DFQATT and SNEGSKA (reference sequence). The DNA for the CDR3 is TGCAGTGCTCCCGGGAGCTTAAATGGCTACACCTTC. Its protein product is CSAPGSLNGYTF.

The V call is TRBV7-6, the J call TRBJ2-1; 10 nucleotides agree with TRBD2. J lost 5 bases, V lost 0 bases, and 4 bases had no gene match. This CDR3 is built from 16 residues. The germline V gene encodes CDR1 SGHVS and CDR2 FNYEAQ. The CDR3 here is CASSLAPSGSHNEQFF. The CDR3 DNA sequence: TGTGCCAGCAGCTTAGCCCCTAGCGGGAGTCACAATGAGCAGTTCTTC.

CDR3 nucleotide sequence: TGTGCCAGCAGCGTAGATCAGGGGGCGAAGACCCAGTACTTC. Protein sequence: CASSVDQGAKTQYF. The chain links TRBV9 to TRBJ2-5, with 8 nucleotides matching TRBD1. V lost 0 bases and J lost 6; bases outside the gene matches: 4. The CDR3 totals 14 residues. CDR1 SGDLS and CDR2 YYNGEE come from the germline V gene.